The 17 T cell receptor beta chains below were found in one sample sequenced in a study of CD8+ T cells in alopecia areata. As for treatment: oral pan-JAK inhibitor, 5-10 mg twice daily. cDNA prepared by RNA extraction and subsequent reverse transcription served as the template for sequencing. This table comes from immunoSEQ multiplex PCR, and its TCRdb copy is limited to in-frame clones, with some not included. Of hundreds of thousands of clones listed, roughly 63% were seen once; the top ten hold more than 0.85%. The sample in question was CD4+ T cells sorted from blood, obtained at approximately week 51, from a patient treated with tofacitinib. The receptors here all came from a human donor with alopecia areata.

The genes are TRBV5-6 and TRBJ1-1; D is unresolved. The ends were cut back, 0 bases at V and 4 bases at J, with 7 bases in the middle. CDR1 and CDR2 (germline): SGHDT, YYEEEE. CDR3 length: 13 amino acids. CDR3 coding DNA: TGTGCCAGCAGCTTGGCCGCGGTCACTGAAGCTTTCTTT. Residues: CASSLAAVTEAFF. Variable domain in full (rest from reference TRBV5-6 and TRBJ1-1): DAGVTQSPTHLIKTRGQQVTLRCSPKSGHDTVSWYQQALGQGPQFIFQYYEEEERQRGNFPDRFSGHQFPNYSSELNVNALLLGDSALYLCASSLAAVTEAFFGQGTRLTVV.

The chain links TRBV9 to TRBJ2-5; TRBD2 agrees at 11 bases. The CDR3 consists of 15 residues. Germline V gives CDR1 SGDLS, CDR2 YYNGEE. J gave up 5 bases and V 0 bases, and 3 bases lay outside the gene matches. The CDR3 region is CASSVGLAGPETQYF. The CDR3 DNA sequence: TGTGCCAGCAGCGTAGGACTAGCGGGGCCGGAGACCCAGTACTTC.

Here the CDR3 reads CAISVGGSTDTQYF. For the CDR3, the DNA is TGTGCCATCAGTGTAGGAGGGAGCACAGATACGCAGTATTTT. V usage is TRBV10-3 and J usage is TRBJ2-3, with D maybe TRBD2 (6 bases). Deletions cut 4 bases from V and 0 bases from J, with 8 bases between. The CDR3 has 14 amino acids. Germline values: CDR1 ENHRY, CDR2 SYGVKD.

The chain links TRBV9 to TRBJ2-5; D is possibly TRBD1 or TRBD2 (6 bases each). The CDR3 covers 16 residues. V gave up 0 bases and J gave up 5 bases, with 17 bases separating them. In germline, CDR1 is SGDLS, CDR2 YYNGEE. In nucleotides, the CDR3 is TGTGCCAGCAGCGTAGGTGGGGGGCCCCCAACGGAGACCCAGTACTTC. Translating gives CASSVGGGPPTETQYF.

This chain connects TRBV29-1 to TRBJ1-6; 8 bases align to TRBD1. The CDR3 extends over 12 amino acids. CDR1 SQVTM and CDR2 ANQGSEA come from the germline V gene. Losses at the gene ends were 4 bases for V and 7 bases for J; bases not matched to a gene: 0. This CDR3 is CSVGTGNSPLHF. CDR3 nucleotide sequence: TGCAGCGTTGGGACAGGGAATTCACCCCTCCACTTT.

This clone was detected a few times. The V and J genes are TRBV11-2 and TRBJ2-5; no firm D call. From germline, CDR1 is SGHAT and CDR2 FQNNGV. The CDR3 length is 11 residues. V lost 3 bases and J lost 9, with 8 bases in between. The CDR3 DNA follows: TGTGCCAGCAGCTTCCCAGTACCCCAGTACTTC. It is translated as CASSFPVPQYF.

The J gene is TRBJ2-5, the V gene TRBV29-1; D is undetermined. The CDR3 loop spans 11 amino acids. Germline CDR1 reads SQVTM; CDR2 reads ANQGSEA. Trimming removed 4 bases from V and 9 bases from J, with 12 bases in between. In DNA, the CDR3 is TGCAGCGTTGCCATCAGTCGGGCCCAGTACTTC. Its protein product is CSVAISRAQYF.

This chain links TRBV7-2 with TRBJ2-7; TRBD1 or TRBD2 may be the D gene (7 bases each). The CDR3 has 13 residues. From germline, CDR1 is SGHTA and CDR2 FQGNSA. With 8 bases removed from V and 3 bases from J, the gap between germline ends came to 14 bases. This chain's CDR3 is CASRSGGGYEQYF. The CDR3 DNA sequence: TGTGCCAGCCGTTCAGGGGGGGGCTACGAGCAGTACTTC.

This chain links TRBV30 with TRBJ1-2, with a weak D call TRBD1 (5 bases). Germline V gene lookup returns CDR1 GTSNPN and CDR2 SVGIG (reference sequence). This CDR3 is built from 13 residues. Trimming took 6 bases from V and 6 from J, leaving 17 bases between them. The chain's CDR3 is CACLQGTVHGYTF. As DNA, the CDR3 is TGTGCCTGTCTTCAAGGGACGGTTCATGGCTACACCTTC.

V and J are TRBV7-2 and TRBJ1-6; unclear D gene. V lost 5 bases, J lost 7 bases, and 6 bases lay in between. The CDR3 consists of 12 residues. Germline CDR1 reads SGHTA; CDR2 reads FQGNSA. For the CDR3, the DNA is TGTGCCAGCAGCCACTTAAATTCACCCCTCCACTTT. It codes for CASSHLNSPLHF.

The rearrangement links TRBV4-1 to TRBJ2-5; no clear D. V was pared by 4 bases and J by 5 bases, with 8 bases between. Germline values: CDR1 MGHRA, CDR2 YSYEKL. The CDR3 totals 12 residues. CDR3 loop: CASSLSGETQYF. DNA for the CDR3: TGCGCCAGCAGCCTCTCCGGGGAGACCCAGTACTTC.

V is TRBV7-2 and J is TRBJ1-6; D is ambiguous. Germline-derived CDR1 and CDR2 are SGHTA and FQGNSA. V was trimmed by 2 bases and J by 7 bases, leaving 12 bases between them. This CDR3 is 15 amino acids long. This chain's CDR3 is CASSLRWSSNSPLHF. CDR3 DNA: TGTGCCAGCAGCTTACGATGGAGTAGCAATTCACCCCTCCACTTT.

The rearrangement uses TRBV5-1 and TRBJ2-7; possible D gene TRBD2, 6 bases. The CDR3 is made up of 14 amino acids. Trimming shortened V by 7 bases and J by 4 bases, and 18 bases separated the two germline ends. Germline V gene data show CDR1 as SGHRS and CDR2 as YFSETQ. The CDR3 sequence is CASPKAGYGYEQYF. The CDR3 nucleotides read TGCGCCAGCCCGAAGGCGGGATATGGATACGAGCAGTACTTC.

The chain uses TRBV30 and TRBJ1-2; D not resolved. V was trimmed by 2 bases and J by 8 bases, leaving 12 bases between them. Germline assignment: CDR1 GTSNPN and CDR2 SVGIG (reference sequence). The CDR3 extends over 12 amino acids. The DNA of the CDR3 is TGTGCCTGGAGTCGCCCCCAGCCCGGCTACACCTTC. As protein: CAWSRPQPGYTF. The full variable domain, with the rest looked up from reference TRBV30 and TRBJ1-2, is SQTIHQWPATLVQPVGSPLSLECTVEGTSNPNLYWYRQAAGRGLQLLFYSVGIGQISSEVPQNLSASRPQDRQFILSSKKLLLSDSGFYLCAWSRPQPGYTFGSGTRLTVV.

This rearrangement joins TRBV18 to TRBJ2-5; D not resolved. CDR3 length: 15 residues. The V gene's germline CDR1 is KGHSH and CDR2 LQKENI. With 2 bases removed from V and 0 bases from J, the gap between germline ends came to 10 bases. The CDR3 DNA follows: TGTGCCAGCTCACCATCACCTGAGTACCAAGAGACCCAGTACTTC. Protein product: CASSPSPEYQETQYF.

CDR3 coding DNA: TGTGCCAGCAGCGCGACCACAGGGACTTACAATTCACCCCTCCACTTT. Its translation: CASSATTGTYNSPLHF. V and J are TRBV9 and TRBJ1-6; D may be TRBD1 (6 bases). There are 16 residues in the CDR3. V lost 3 bases, J lost 7 bases, and 17 bases lay in between. Germline CDR1 is SGDLS and CDR2 is YYNGEE.

This clone appeared a single time. The CDR3, as DNA: TGTGCCAGCAACCGGGCTGATAGCAATCAGCCCCAGCATTTT. It encodes CASNRADSNQPQHF. The V gene is TRBV7-9, the J gene TRBJ1-5, with D unclear. CDR3 length equals 14 residues. The germline gives CDR1 SEHNR, CDR2 FQNEAQ (reference sequence). V was pared by 7 bases and J by 0 bases, with 10 bases between.